The 27 T cell receptor beta chains reported below all come from one sample, sequenced in a study of blood T cell repertoires in COVID-19. This table comes from immunoSEQ multiplex PCR, and its TCRdb copy is limited to in-frame clones, with some not included. The sample includes approximately 150,000 clones, roughly 87% seen only once; the top ten take roughly 1.2%. The sample was PBMCs or T cells enriched from blood (not recorded which). The receptors derive from a human donor with acute COVID-19. The donor label of this sample is uncertain.

V is TRBV6-5 and J is TRBJ1-2; 8 bases fit TRBD1. The CDR3 contains 14 residues. The V and J ends lost 4 bases and 8 bases, in that order; junction bases with no gene match: 9. Germline CDR1 MNHEY, CDR2 SVGAGI. As DNA, the CDR3 is TGTGCCAGCAGTTCCCGCGACAGGGGTGGAGGCTACACCTTC. Encoded protein: CASSSRDRGGGYTF.

This clone has just one count. The chain carries TRBV18 and TRBJ1-3, with D unresolved. The CDR3 runs 13 residues. Trimming shortened V by 3 bases and J by 7 bases, and 10 bases separated the two germline ends. CDR1 is KGHSH and CDR2 is LQKENI in the germline V gene. CDR3 in DNA: TGTGCCAGCTCACCGGGAGGCTCGAACACCATATATTTT. Protein sequence: CASSPGGSNTIYF.

This clone appeared once. Its ends do not fully match the called genes, so a read error is possible. This rearrangement joins TRBV3-1 (or the pseudogene TRBV3-2) to TRBJ2-3, with 10 bases fitting TRBD1. The germline gives CDR1 LGHDT, CDR2 YNNKEL (reference sequence). This CDR3 has 17 amino acids. This chain's CDR3 is CASSQPLTGGGHRYAVF. CDR3 nucleotides: TGTGCCAGCAGCCAACCTTTGACAGGGGGCGGGCACAGATACGCAGTATTT.

The chain combines TRBV28 with TRBJ2-3, with 10 bases lining up with TRBD1. The junction had 6 bases not matched to a gene; V was cut back by 5 bases and J by 1 base. Germline V CDR1 and CDR2: MDHEN, SYDVKM. The CDR3 is 16 amino acids. The chain's CDR3 is CASSPLTGGRTDTQYF. CDR3 sequence (DNA): TGTGCCAGCAGTCCCTTGACAGGGGGCCGCACAGATACGCAGTATTTT.

The chain links TRBV27 to TRBJ1-2, with a possible D match to TRBD1 (5 bases). Germline CDR1 is MNHEY and CDR2 is SMNVEV (reference sequence). CDR3 length equals 13 residues. V was clipped by 3 bases and J by 3 bases, with 8 bases between them. Here the CDR3 reads CASSFQGYYGYTF. DNA for the CDR3: TGTGCCAGCAGTTTTCAGGGCTACTATGGCTACACCTTC.

The rearrangement joins TRBV7-2 to TRBJ2-3, with D uncertain. Trimming pared 7 bases from V and 5 bases from J, leaving 13 bases between. This CDR3 has 13 residues. Looked up from germline, CDR1 is SGHTA and CDR2 is FQGNSA. In DNA form, the CDR3 reads TGTGCCAGCACCCAACGGGTTTTAGATACGCAGTATTTT. Translating gives CASTQRVLDTQYF.

The chain is built from TRBV20-1 and TRBJ2-7, with 7 positions matching TRBD2. The germline V gene encodes CDR1 DFQATT and CDR2 SNEGSKA (reference sequence). The CDR3 extends over 13 amino acids. V lost 3 bases and J lost 5; bases outside the gene matches: 7. CDR3 sequence (DNA): TGCAGTGCTAGTGGGAGGGTTGGGAACGAGCAGTACTTC. Its translation: CSASGRVGNEQYF.

This sequence joins TRBV4-3 and TRBJ2-3; tentatively, D is TRBD2 (6 bases). Trimming left V 0 bases short and J 3 bases short, with 13 bases between. Germline V gives CDR1 LGHNA, CDR2 YSLEER. The CDR3 totals 16 residues. The CDR3 spells CASSQDSAGRTDTQYF. DNA of the CDR3: TGCGCCAGCAGCCAAGATAGCGCGGGGAGGACAGATACGCAGTATTTT.

The rearrangement uses TRBV4-2 and TRBJ1-5; D not resolved. The CDR3 is made up of 16 amino acids. V shed 0 bases and J shed 3 bases, with 12 bases lying between them. Germline V gene data show CDR1 as LGHNA and CDR2 as YNFKEQ. The DNA of the CDR3 is TGTGCCAGCAGCCAAGATCCCGGTGCCCTCAATCAGCCCCAGCATTTT. This sequence encodes CASSQDPGALNQPQHF.

This clone was counted only a few times. The rearrangement joins TRBV4-1 to TRBJ2-3; TRBD1 matches 7 bases. The germline V gene encodes CDR1 MGHRA and CDR2 YSYEKL. V shed 4 bases and J 0 bases; nucleotides not matched to a gene: 10. The CDR3 runs to 17 residues. The CDR3 DNA sequence: TGCGCCAGCAGCCTTGCCGGGACAGCTACTAGCACAGATACGCAGTATTTT. It yields the protein CASSLAGTATSTDTQYF.

This clone was counted once. V gene TRBV30 combines with J gene TRBJ1-2; 7 bases agree with TRBD1. CDR3 length: 15 amino acids. CDR1 is GTSNPN, CDR2 SVGIG, per germline (reference sequence). Trimming at V came to 3 bases and at J to 3 bases, leaving 10 bases not matched to a gene. CDR3 bases: TGTGCCTGGAGCCACCCCCGGGACAGTCACTATGGCTACACCTTC. As protein: CAWSHPRDSHYGYTF.

The CDR3 DNA reads as TGTGCCAGCAGTTACTCGACGGGGGAAAAAGACTATGGCTACACCTTC. As protein: CASSYSTGEKDYGYTF. The chain links TRBV6-5 to TRBJ1-2; D is perhaps TRBD1 (5 bases). Trimming cost V 0 bases and J 3 bases, with 14 bases left between them. Germline assignment: CDR1 MNHEY and CDR2 SVGAGI. The CDR3 is 16 amino acids.

CDR3 region: CAISDYRGLYEQYF. The CDR3 coding sequence is TGTGCCATCAGTGACTACAGGGGGCTTTACGAGCAGTACTTC. The chain recombines TRBV10-3 with TRBJ2-7, with 9 positions matching TRBD1. Trimming removed 3 bases from V and 4 bases from J; junction bases left unmatched: 4. The CDR3 contains 14 residues. From germline, CDR1 is ENHRY and CDR2 SYGVKD.

This clone was seen more than once but under ten times. This chain links TRBV5-1 with TRBJ2-6; D uncertain. Looked up from germline, CDR1 is SGHRS and CDR2 is YFSETQ. The CDR3 sequence is 15 residues long. The V gene lost 0 bases and the J gene lost 0 bases, with 4 bases spanning the gap. The CDR3 reads CASSLEASGANVLTF. The CDR3 DNA reads TGCGCCAGCAGCTTGGAAGCCTCTGGGGCCAACGTCCTGACTTTC. The variable domain in full, completed from reference TRBV5-1 and TRBJ2-6, reads KAGVTQTPRYLIKTRGQQVTLSCSPISGHRSVSWYQQTPGQGLQFLFEYFSETQRNKGNFPGRFSGRQFSNSRSEMNVSTLELGDSALYLCASSLEASGANVLTFGAGSRLTVL.

The gene calls are TRBV11-2 and TRBJ2-3; perhaps TRBD2 as D (5 bases). Trimming left V 6 bases short and J 1 base short, with 20 bases between. The germline V gene encodes CDR1 SGHAT and CDR2 FQNNGV. This CDR3 is built from 17 residues. Written as DNA, the CDR3 is TGTGCCAGCAGAACTGTTCGGGGTACGGAGCGCACAGATACGCAGTATTTT. It specifies CASRTVRGTERTDTQYF.

V usage is TRBV4-1 and J usage is TRBJ2-1; 8 nucleotides agree with TRBD2. The CDR3 contains 17 residues. Germline V CDR1 and CDR2: MGHRA, YSYEKL. With 1 base clipped from V and 5 bases from J, the junction kept 10 bases outside the gene matches. The CDR3 DNA is TGCGCCAGCAGCCAAGGCCCGCTGAGCGGGGGCCACAATGAGCAGTTCTTC. This translates into CASSQGPLSGGHNEQFF.

The rearrangement uses TRBV14 and TRBJ2-3; TRBD1 is a possible D gene (6 bases). Trimming stripped 8 bases from V and 8 bases from J, with 11 bases between. This CDR3 has 11 amino acids. Germline lookup yields CDR1 SGHDN and CDR2 FVKESK. As DNA, the CDR3 is TGTGCCAGCTCAAAAGGGGGTACGCAGTATTTT. Translated, it gives CASSKGGTQYF.

The rearrangement joins TRBV19 to TRBJ1-2; weak D call: TRBD1 (5 bases). Germline assignment: CDR1 LNHDA and CDR2 SQIVND (reference sequence). There are 12 residues in the CDR3. The V gene lost 7 bases and the J gene lost 4 bases, with 10 bases spanning the gap. CDR3 nucleotides: TGTGCCAGTACCCAGGGCCCCTATGGCTACACCTTC. It codes for CASTQGPYGYTF.

This sequence joins TRBV20-1 and TRBJ1-1; D gene ambiguous. The CDR3 loop spans 11 amino acids. CDR1 is DFQATT, CDR2 SNEGSKA, per germline (reference sequence). CDR3 sequence (DNA): TGCAGCGTCGCTACGAACACTGAAGCTTTCTTT. Translation gives CSVATNTEAFF.

This chain joins TRBV19 and TRBJ1-5, with D hard to call. V was pared by 6 bases and J by 0 bases, with 9 bases between. Germline loops: CDR1 LNHDA, CDR2 SQIVND (reference sequence). The CDR3 is 14 amino acids. For the CDR3, the DNA is TGTGCCAGTAGGATGGGAGATAGCAATCAGCCCCAGCATTTT. This translates into CASRMGDSNQPQHF.

The genes are TRBV19 and TRBJ1-2, with D possibly being TRBD1 (5 bases). V gave up 1 base and J gave up 8 bases, with 14 bases separating them. The germline gives CDR1 LNHDA, CDR2 SQIVND (reference sequence). The CDR3 runs to 14 residues. CDR3 residues: CASSIGSGTGGYTF. The CDR3 nucleotides read TGTGCCAGTAGTATAGGTTCGGGGACTGGAGGCTACACCTTC.

The chain links TRBV30 to TRBJ2-1, with 7 bases fitting TRBD2. The germline V gene has CDR1 GTSNPN and CDR2 SVGIG (reference sequence). J gave up 1 base and V 7 bases, and 16 bases lay outside the gene matches. The CDR3 contains 17 residues. CDR3 nucleotides: TGTGCCTCGTCCGGGGGAGCGGGGAAGAAATCCTACAATGAGCAGTTCTTC. This gives the protein CASSGGAGKKSYNEQFF.

The chain links TRBV30 to TRBJ2-5; possibly TRBD1 for D (6 bases). Deletions cut 3 bases from V and 4 bases from J, with 12 bases between. Germline V gene lookup returns CDR1 GTSNPN and CDR2 SVGIG (reference sequence). CDR3 length: 13 amino acids. CDR3 nucleotide sequence: TGTGCCTGGAGCCCACAGGGTTTAGAGACCCAGTACTTC. Residues: CAWSPQGLETQYF. The entire variable domain, with the rest obtained from reference TRBV30 and TRBJ2-5, is as follows: SQTIHQWPATLVQPVGSPLSLECTVEGTSNPNLYWYRQAAGRGLQLLFYSVGIGQISSEVPQNLSASRPQDRQFILSSKKLLLSDSGFYLCAWSPQGLETQYFGPGTRLLVL.

The CDR3, as DNA: TGTGCCAGTAGTATAGATGGTGGCAGGCAGGCCGAGCAGTACTTC. This encodes CASSIDGGRQAEQYF. The V and J genes are TRBV19 and TRBJ2-7; D gene ambiguous. Trimming removed 0 bases at V and 6 bases at J, with 15 bases between. Germline loops: CDR1 LNHDA, CDR2 SQIVND (reference sequence). The CDR3 has 15 amino acids.

The chain links TRBV14 to TRBJ2-5; 9 nucleotides match TRBD1. Trimming took 4 bases from V and 3 from J; bases not matched to a gene: 12. The CDR3 contains 17 residues. Germline V CDR1 and CDR2: SGHDN, FVKESK. CDR3 sequence: CASSLGTGPYIKETQYF. For the CDR3, the DNA is TGTGCCAGCAGCCTGGGGACAGGGCCATATATAAAAGAGACCCAGTACTTC.

V is TRBV5-4 and J is TRBJ2-1; D possibly corresponds to TRBD2 (5 bases). Trimming pared 3 bases from V and 1 base from J, leaving 8 bases between. CDR3 length equals 14 residues. The germline V gene encodes CDR1 SGHNT and CDR2 YYREEE (reference sequence). CDR3 protein: CASSSTGSYNEQFF. CDR3 DNA: TGTGCCAGCAGCTCCACGGGGTCCTACAATGAGCAGTTCTTC.

This chain connects TRBV5-6 to TRBJ1-1, with a weak D call TRBD1 (5 bases). The CDR3 spans 13 residues. Germline CDR1 SGHDT, CDR2 YYEEEE. Trimming took off 0 bases at V and 4 bases at J, with 7 bases between the two ends. CDR3 loop: CASSLEGVTEAFF. As DNA, the CDR3 is TGTGCCAGCAGCTTGGAAGGGGTCACTGAAGCTTTCTTT.